The rows below give T cell receptor beta chains drawn from one sample of a study of response to subunit inactivated influenza vaccine. TCRdb itself ran the RT-PCR reads through MiXCR, one entry per CDR3 protein. The sample records fewer than 600,000 distinct CDR3 sequences, approximately 7.8% being singletons. Material: PBMCs from blood, obtained less than 30 months after vaccination. The receptors were sampled from a man between 50 and 75 years old who received an inactivated influenza vaccine. Both conserved end residues are part of each CDR3. The D gene is left open where the match is weak. Clone size is not always given. Where it is, it says once, few, many or a class for expanded clones.

j_call clone_size d_call v_call cdr3_nt cdr3_aa
TRBJ2-7 . . TRBV15 TGTGCCACCAGCAGTGCTCCCCTATCCTACGAGCAGTACTTC CATSSAPLSYEQYF
TRBJ2-1 many TRBD2 TRBV9 TGTGCCAGCAGCGCCGACGCGGGAGGCGGCAATGAGCAGTTCTTC CASSADAGGGNEQFF
TRBJ2-5 few . TRBV10-3 TGTGCCATCAGGCGGGACACCCAAGAGACCCAGTACTTC CAIRRDTQETQYF
TRBJ2-5 . . TRBV25-1 TGTGCCAGCAGTGGCAACCTGCGACCCGGCGAGACCCAGTACTTC CASSGNLRPGETQYF
TRBJ2-5 . . TRBV12-3/TRBV12-4 TGTGCCAGCAGTCCCGGACAGTACCAAGAGACCCAGTACTTC CASSPGQYQETQYF
TRBJ2-3 few . TRBV4-2 TGTGCCAGCAGCCAAGCGCGGCTGACTAGCACAGATACGCAGTATTTT CASSQARLTSTDTQYF
TRBJ2-7 many . TRBV27 TGTGCCAGCAGTTTAGGGGGGCCGTACTACGAGCAGTACTTC CASSLGGPYYEQYF
TRBJ2-7 . . TRBV14 TGTGCCAGCAGCAAAGAGATAATCCGGACTGGCGAGCAGTACTTC CASSKEIIRTGEQYF
TRBJ1-4 few TRBD1 TRBV20-1 TGCAGTGCGCATACCGGGACAGGGAGGTGGGCAACTAATGAAAAACTGTTTTTT CSAHTGTGRWATNEKLFF
TRBJ2-1 . TRBD2 TRBV20-1 TGCAGTGCCCAGCAGGGCGGGAGGGCCGGTGATGAGCAGTTCTTC CSAQQGGRAGDEQFF
TRBJ2-1 few . TRBV20-1 TGCAGTGCTAGAGACGGCTATTCCTACAATGAGCAGTTCTTC CSARDGYSYNEQFF
TRBJ1-1 few . TRBV12-3/TRBV12-4 TGTGCCAGCACCCCCAGCGGGGAGGTGAGGGCTTTCTTT CASTPSGEVRAFF
TRBJ1-6 . . TRBV12-3/TRBV12-4 TGTGCCAGCAGTCTGACGGAGATTAATTCACCCCTCCACTTT CASSLTEINSPLHF
TRBJ2-3 . . TRBV18 TGTGCCAGCTCCCCTAAGGCGCCAGATACGCAGTATTTT CASSPKAPDTQYF
TRBJ1-4 few . TRBV14 TGTGCCAGCAGCCAGGAATACAGTTTGGGGAAACTGTTTTTT CASSQEYSLGKLFF
TRBJ2-1 . . TRBV9 TGTGCCAGCAGCCCCCGGACTTTCTCCTACAATGAGCAGTTCTTC CASSPRTFSYNEQFF
TRBJ2-5 . . TRBV12-3/TRBV12-4 TGTGCCAGCAGTTTAGCTGGAGATCCTTGGAAGACCCAGTACTTC CASSLAGDPWKTQYF
TRBJ2-2 . TRBD2 TRBV6-2/TRBV6-3 TGTGCCAGCAGTTACTCTCCCGGAGCGGGGGGCCGTTACGGGGAGCTGTTTTTT CASSYSPGAGGRYGELFF
TRBJ1-5 many . TRBV20-1 TGCAGTGCTAGGATGGGCAATCAGCCCCAGCATTTT CSARMGNQPQHF
TRBJ1-6 . TRBD1 TRBV20-1 TGCAGTGCTAGGGGCGCTAGACAGGGGTGGGATTCACCCCTCCACTTT CSARGARQGWDSPLHF
TRBJ1-2 . . TRBV5-5 TGTGCCAGGAGCCCTGGGGTAGTCTGCACCTTC CARSPGVVCTF
TRBJ1-5 . . TRBV6-2/TRBV6-3 TGTGCCAGCAGTTACCCCCCGGGCAATCAGCCCCAGCATTTT CASSYPPGNQPQHF
TRBJ2-3 many . TRBV5-6 TGTGCCAGCAGCTTGGACAGGGAAGATACGCAGTATTTT CASSLDREDTQYF
TRBJ2-7 few . TRBV6-2/TRBV6-3 TGTGCCAGCAGTTACGGGCCGGACGGCACCTTGAGCGAGCAGTACTTC CASSYGPDGTLSEQYF
TRBJ1-4 many TRBD1 TRBV12-3/TRBV12-4 TGTGCCAGCAGTCGGACAGGGATGCGTGAAAAACTGTTTTTT CASSRTGMREKLFF
TRBJ2-2 many TRBD2 TRBV7-2 TGTGCCAGCAGCGCCCTGACTAGCGGGGGGGCCGGGGAGCTGTTTTTT CASSALTSGGAGELFF
TRBJ2-1 many . TRBV24-1 TGTGCCACCAGTGATTTTAGTGGGGATGAGCAGTTCTTC CATSDFSGDEQFF
TRBJ2-1 . . TRBV11-2 TGTGCCAGCGGGAACATTAGCTCCTACAATGAGCAGTTCTTC CASGNISSYNEQFF
TRBJ2-3 . TRBD1 TRBV30 TGTGCCTGGGCGGACAGGGTGGGCACAGATACGCAGTATTTT CAWADRVGTDTQYF
TRBJ2-2 many . TRBV7-3 TGTGCCAGCAGCCGTGGGGTGACGGGGGAGCTGTTTTTT CASSRGVTGELFF
TRBJ2-7 . . TRBV7-2 TGTGCCAGCAGCTTAGAACGGGGATTAACCTACGAGCAGTACTTC CASSLERGLTYEQYF
TRBJ2-4 . . TRBV20-1 TGCAGTGCTGCCACGCTACAGTCCGGGAACATTCAGTACTTC CSAATLQSGNIQYF
TRBJ1-1 . . TRBV4-3 TGCGCCAGCAGCCAAGATATCAGGGCGGGGAACACTGAAGCTTTCTTT CASSQDIRAGNTEAFF
TRBJ2-1 few TRBD2 TRBV18 TGTGCCAGCTCACCAACCTGGCAGCGGGGTTGGAATGAGCAGTTCTTC CASSPTWQRGWNEQFF
TRBJ2-7 . TRBD1 TRBV23-1 TGCGCCAGCAGTCCCCGGACAGGGGCTTATTCCTACGAGCAGTACTTC CASSPRTGAYSYEQYF
TRBJ2-7 . . TRBV7-6 TGTGCCAGCAGCCCACGACTAGACGAATCCTACGAGCAGTACTTC CASSPRLDESYEQYF
TRBJ1-2 few . TRBV3-1 TGTGCCAGCAGCCAAGATGGCGCGACAGGCTATGGCTACACCTTC CASSQDGATGYGYTF
TRBJ2-7 . . TRBV4-3 TGCGCCAGCAGCCAAGAGGGACAAAGCTCCTACGAGCAGTACTTC CASSQEGQSSYEQYF
TRBJ2-7 . TRBD1 TRBV7-9 TGTGCCAGCAGAGAACTGGGACAGGGGGCCTACGAGCAGTACTTC CASRELGQGAYEQYF
TRBJ2-3 few . TRBV4-3 TGCGCCAGCAGCCTTTTGGACGGAAAAACGGGGAATACGCAGTATTTT CASSLLDGKTGNTQYF
TRBJ2-1 . . TRBV24-1 TGTGCCACCAGTGATTCCCCCCCGGAAAATGAGCAGTTCTTC CATSDSPPENEQFF
TRBJ2-1 many . TRBV13 TGTGCCAGCAGCTTAATAGGTGGCGGGGGCGGTGAGCAGTTCTTC CASSLIGGGGGEQFF
TRBJ1-5 many . TRBV6-1 TGTGCCAGCAGTGAAGAACAGCCCCAGCATTTT CASSEEQPQHF
TRBJ2-3 few . TRBV2 TGTGCCAGCATGGGCCGGGTTTTAGATACGCAGTATTTT CASMGRVLDTQYF
TRBJ2-3 many . TRBV18 TGTGCCAGCTCACCGTTCTCCGACGATACGCAGTATTTT CASSPFSDDTQYF
TRBJ2-1 few . TRBV5-1 TGCGCCAGCGCCGGGCCCTCCTACAATGAGCAGTTCTTC CASAGPSYNEQFF